A single sample gave rise to the 21 T cell receptor beta chains below, sequenced in a study of blood T cell repertoires in COVID-19. Clones were sequenced by immunoSEQ multiplex PCR, and TCRdb holds only the in-frame ones, with some missing. In the table there are 150,000 or so clones, more than 65% of which are singletons. The sample consisted of PBMCs or T cells enriched from blood (not recorded which). The receptors shown here come from a man in his forties or fifties who had recovered from COVID-19.

Only one count was recorded for this clone. The rearrangement joins TRBV5-1 to TRBJ2-2, with D maybe TRBD1 (6 bases). Germline CDR1 reads SGHRS; CDR2 reads YFSETQ. Trimming left V 0 bases short and J 7 bases short, with 13 bases between. The CDR3 length is 15 residues. The CDR3 loop is CASSLVAGAGGELFF. The CDR3 DNA is TGCGCCAGCAGCTTGGTTGCAGGGGCCGGCGGGGAGCTGTTTTTT.

V and J are TRBV15 and TRBJ1-1; TRBD1 aligns across 8 bases. V shed 4 bases and J 5 bases; nucleotides not matched to a gene: 18. The CDR3 length is 18 residues. Germline assignment: CDR1 LNHNV and CDR2 YYDKDF (reference sequence). The CDR3 here is CATSKRIKARTGRTEAFF. The CDR3 region has the DNA TGTGCCACCAGCAAACGAATTAAGGCGAGGACAGGGAGGACTGAAGCTTTCTTT. Drawing the rest from reference TRBV15 and TRBJ1-1, the complete variable domain is DAMVIQNPRYQVTQFGKPVTLSCSQTLNHNVMYWYQQKSSQAPKLLFHYYDKDFNNEADTPDNFQSRRPNTSFCFLDIRSPGLGDTAMYLCATSKRIKARTGRTEAFFGQGTRLTVV.

The chain combines TRBV28 with TRBJ2-5; maybe TRBD2 (5 bases). The V gene's germline CDR1 is MDHEN and CDR2 SYDVKM. The CDR3 is 14 amino acids. Trimming stripped 3 bases from V and 9 bases from J, with 17 bases between. The CDR3 loop reads CASSLSVGKRAQYF. DNA for the CDR3: TGTGCCAGCAGTTTGAGCGTCGGAAAGAGGGCCCAGTACTTC.

This clone was seen a single time. The rearrangement joins TRBV7-3 to TRBJ2-5; D ambiguous. This CDR3 is built from 15 residues. Germline assignment: CDR1 SGHTA and CDR2 FQGTGA. Trimming stripped 5 bases from V and 4 bases from J, with 17 bases between. The DNA for the CDR3 is TGTGCCAGCAGCGCCGGGTTGAGTGAAGGAGAGACCCAGTACTTC. Amino acids: CASSAGLSEGETQYF.

The chain couples TRBV19 to TRBJ1-6; 7 nucleotides line up with TRBD1. V trimming: 6 bases; J trimming: 9 bases; junction bases outside the gene matches: 8. This CDR3 comprises 14 residues. Germline V gene data show CDR1 as LNHDA and CDR2 as SQIVND (reference sequence). CDR3 sequence: CASRVTGSLSPLHF. The CDR3 region has the DNA TGTGCCAGTAGGGTGACAGGGTCCCTTTCACCCCTCCACTTT.

There are a few counts of this clone. The chain joins TRBV3-1 (or the pseudogene TRBV3-2) to TRBJ2-2; 10 nucleotides line up with TRBD1. The CDR3 loop spans 16 amino acids. V lost 5 bases to trimming and J lost 4 bases; unmatched junction nucleotides: 7. Looked up from germline, CDR1 is LGHDT and CDR2 is YNNKEL (reference sequence). Here the CDR3 DNA reads TGTGCCAGCAGCGCCACCGGGACAGGGGTCACCGGGGAGCTGTTTTTT. It yields the protein CASSATGTGVTGELFF.

The chain employs TRBV27 and TRBJ1-2; D is uncertain. The CDR3 extends over 14 amino acids. Between the trimmed V and J ends, which lost 5 bases and 5 bases, there was a span of 15 bases. CDR1 is MNHEY and CDR2 is SMNVEV in the germline V gene (reference sequence). This CDR3 is CASSPTPGGYGYTF. The CDR3 DNA is TGTGCCAGCAGTCCTACCCCCGGAGGATATGGCTACACCTTC.

In its sample, this clone was seen a few times. This chain uses TRBV7-3 with TRBJ2-1; 14 bases fit TRBD2. The V gene's germline CDR1 is SGHTA and CDR2 FQGTGA. V was clipped by 4 bases and J by 6 bases; unmatched bases: 8. The CDR3 is made up of 17 amino acids. The CDR3 region is CASSSYPGLAGVNEQFF. CDR3 sequence (DNA): TGTGCCAGCAGCTCCTATCCGGGACTAGCGGGAGTCAATGAGCAGTTCTTC.

This clone was counted once. The sample carries other DNA sequences with the same CDR3. The chain is built from TRBV28 and TRBJ2-2; 8 nucleotides line up with TRBD2. Germline lookup yields CDR1 MDHEN and CDR2 SYDVKM. The CDR3 has 14 residues. The V gene end was trimmed by 3 bases and the J gene end by 4 bases; junction bases not matched to a gene: 1. This chain's CDR3 is CASSLAGGTGELFF. CDR3 DNA sequence: TGTGCCAGCAGTTTGGCGGGAGGCACCGGGGAGCTGTTTTTT.

This clone appeared once. This specimen includes other DNA sequences encoding the same CDR3. This rearrangement joins TRBV20-1 to TRBJ2-7; D remains ambiguous. Germline assignment: CDR1 DFQATT and CDR2 SNEGSKA (reference sequence). V lost 6 bases, J lost 4 bases, and 7 bases lay in between. This CDR3 region has 10 residues. Here the CDR3 reads CSALAYEQYF. In DNA, the CDR3 is TGCAGTGCCTTGGCTTACGAGCAGTACTTC.

V gene TRBV2 combines with J gene TRBJ1-2; TRBD1 matches 9 bases. The length of the CDR3 is 14 residues. V trimming: 3 bases; J trimming: 8 bases; junction bases outside the gene matches: 7. CDR1 is SNHLY, CDR2 FYNNEI, per germline. The CDR3 loop is CASSDRQGVGGYTF. The CDR3 DNA reads TGTGCCAGCAGTGACAGACAGGGGGTGGGAGGCTACACCTTC. Together with reference TRBV2 and TRBJ1-2, the CDR3 gives the full variable domain: EPEVTQTPSHQVTQMGQEVILRCVPISNHLYFYWYRQILGQKVEFLVSFYNNEISEKSEIFDDQFSVERPDGSNFTLKIRSTKLEDSAMYFCASSDRQGVGGYTFGSGTRLTVV.

The J gene is TRBJ2-6, the V gene TRBV5-1; a weak D match, TRBD1 (6 bases). Germline-derived CDR1 and CDR2 are SGHRS and YFSETQ. The V end was cut by 0 bases, the J end by 1 base, with 14 bases between. The CDR3 has 18 residues. CDR3 amino acids: CASSLVPGARSGANVLTF. CDR3 DNA sequence: TGCGCCAGCAGCTTGGTTCCAGGGGCACGATCTGGGGCCAACGTCCTGACTTTC.

In its sample, this clone was seen once. V gene TRBV20-1 combines with J gene TRBJ2-7; D may be TRBD1 (6 bases). V shed 8 bases and J shed 5 bases, with 13 bases lying between them. The CDR3 loop spans 11 amino acids. Germline loops: CDR1 DFQATT, CDR2 SNEGSKA (reference sequence). CDR3 coding DNA: TGCAGTAGTTACAGGGCCGACGAGCAGTACTTC. It encodes CSSYRADEQYF.

This clone was counted between two and nine times. The V and J genes are TRBV19 and TRBJ1-5; 9 positions agree with TRBD1. The CDR3 is 14 residues long. V gave up 10 bases and J gave up 5 bases; unmatched junction bases: 9. Germline CDR1 is LNHDA and CDR2 is SQIVND (reference sequence). The CDR3: CATRDRELYQPQHF. The CDR3 DNA reads as TGTGCCACTCGGGACAGGGAGTTATATCAGCCCCAGCATTTT.

This clone was seen only a few times. This chain joins TRBV7-8 and TRBJ1-4; D uncertain. V lost 5 bases to trimming and J lost 8 bases, with 15 bases between them. Germline V lookup: CDR1 SGHVS, CDR2 FQNEAQ. The CDR3 is 14 residues long. In DNA, the CDR3 is TGTGCCAGCAGCGAAAACGAGGCGGGGGAAAAACTGTTTTTT. This translates into CASSENEAGEKLFF.

The chain recombines TRBV10-1 with TRBJ2-7, with 11 bases lining up with TRBD1. The CDR3 is 13 amino acids. Germline CDR1 WNHNN, CDR2 SYGVQD (reference sequence). V was clipped by 6 bases and J by 8 bases; unmatched bases: 6. The CDR3 reads CASRWTGGNKQYF. The CDR3 bases are TGCGCCAGCAGATGGACAGGGGGCAATAAGCAGTACTTC.

The V call is TRBV11-3, the J call TRBJ2-1, with 16 bases aligning to TRBD2. V was pared by 4 bases and J by 8 bases, with 5 bases of the junction left unmatched. The CDR3 spans 16 residues. From germline, CDR1 is SGHNT and CDR2 YENEEA. The DNA of the CDR3 is TGTGCCAGCAGCTCGGGACTAGCGGGAGGGTTGGATGAGCAGTTCTTC. This translates into CASSSGLAGGLDEQFF.

Here the CDR3 DNA reads TGCGCCAGCAGTGAGTCGATACAGTGGGCCGGGGAGCTGTTTTTT. Protein: CASSESIQWAGELFF. The chain couples TRBV10-2 to TRBJ2-2; D ambiguous. The germline CDR1 and CDR2 sequences are WSHSY and SAAADI. V lost 0 bases and J lost 6, with 11 bases in between. The CDR3 is made up of 15 amino acids.

The J gene is TRBJ2-1, the V gene TRBV2, with a weak D call TRBD2 (6 bases). The CDR3 runs 15 residues. Between the trimmed V and J ends, which lost 4 bases and 0 bases, there was a span of 10 bases. Germline V lookup: CDR1 SNHLY, CDR2 FYNNEI. CDR3 residues: CASSVGGSSYNEQFF. Written as DNA, the CDR3 is TGTGCCAGCAGTGTGGGGGGTAGCTCCTACAATGAGCAGTTCTTC.

J is TRBJ1-1 and V is TRBV19, with 9 bases aligning to TRBD1. In germline, CDR1 is LNHDA, CDR2 SQIVND (reference sequence). This CDR3 region has 13 residues. V was pared by 10 bases and J by 5 bases, with 8 bases of the junction left unmatched. Here the CDR3 DNA reads TGTGCCACCACGGACAGGGGCGGAACTGAAGCTTTCTTT. This sequence encodes CATTDRGGTEAFF.

This clone came up once. The chain couples TRBV5-1 to TRBJ1-4; 7 positions agree with TRBD1. The V segment lost 0 bases and the J segment 6 bases; nucleotides outside the gene matches: 2. Germline V gene sequence: CDR1 SGHRS, CDR2 YFSETQ. There are 14 residues in the CDR3. CDR3 DNA: TGCGCCAGCAGCTTGGGAGGGGGCGATGAAAAACTGTTTTTT. As protein: CASSLGGGDEKLFF.